This T cell receptor (beta chain) was observed in a study of shared clonotypes between healthy human individuals. Looking at the study overall: Per-donor plates numbered three CD4 naive, three CD4 memory, two CD8 naive and one CD8 memory. Overall study findings and caveats: The generation probabilities recorded for non-shared clonotypes fell below those of clonotypes shared by all four donors.

The CDR3 runs 15 residues. For sorted subsets, 150 to 250 ng DNA per replicate equaled 30,000 or so T cell genomes. Generated by immunoSEQ multiplex PCR, the TCRdb table keeps only in-frame clones and is missing some. The sample shows about 590,000 clones, 95% of them seen only once. Concerning this clone itself: The antigen is unknown.

Naive CD8 cells lacked CD45RO and underwent positive selection for CCR7, leaving out terminally differentiated effector memory CD45RA+ cells. Every one of the donors was a Caucasian adult that lived in Nashville, Tennessee. This TCR came from a woman aged 25 to 39 in good health. This chain uses TRBV21-1 with TRBJ1-4; the table's D gene call, TRBD1, was not cross checked with the DNA. TRBV21-1 is termed a pseudogene. Sequenced input: naive CD8+ T cells sorted from blood. CDR3 sequence reads: CASSTPFWPDEKLFF. For the CDR3, the DNA is TGTGCCAGCAGCACCCCCTTTTGGCCTGATGAAAAACTGTTTTTT.